The subject of this entry is one T cell receptor (beta chain). The data were obtained in a study of blood T cell repertoires in COVID-19. Study-level information: Spain, Italy and the United States supplied samples that represented acute and convalescent COVID-19. The analysed material was cDNA or gDNA that came from T cells, B-cell-depleted T cells, or PBMCs.

In germline, CDR1 is SGHRS, CDR2 YFSETQ. V gave up 4 bases and J gave up 0 bases, with 10 bases separating them. The CDR3 totals 15 residues. Under the authors' procedure: Estimation of nucleated cell counts relied on the amplification of reference gene primers. Some clones are missing from TCRdb's copy, which holds only in-frame ones; the method was immunoSEQ multiplex PCR. That table furnishes V, J and clone size, whereas the DNA furnished D and trimming. Of 80,000 or so clones in the sample, about 88% were seen once. The chain links TRBV5-1 to TRBJ1-4; perhaps TRBD1 as D (6 bases). The sample was peripheral blood. This clonotype was sampled from a human donor in a cohort sampled during active COVID-19. CDR3 DNA sequence: TGCGCCAGCAGCGGGGACATTGCAACTAATGAAAAACTGTTTTTT. This encodes CASSGDIATNEKLFF.